The clone carrying this TCR beta chain was seen at least ten times. The antigen is unknown. Germline V gives CDR1 SQVTM, CDR2 ANQGSEA. The CDR3 consists of 12 residues. Trimming pared 6 bases from V and 4 bases from J, leaving 10 bases between. This sample was included in a study of naive and memory T cell subsets. Four subsets defined by CD45RA and CD27 were sorted after CD3, CD4, CD8 and live/dead staining. The beta constant-region primer was an equimolar mix of two oligonucleotides covering TRBC1 and TRBC2. The ligated cDNA underwent four PCR rounds using SP2 and nested alpha and beta constant-region primers. MiXCR, applied by TCRdb to the UMI-ligation and nested PCR reads, yields one record per CDR3 protein. The sample has approximately 150,000 distinct CDR3 sequences; 22% are singletons. Whole-study results and caveats: Possibly reflecting memory cells re-expressing CD45RA, a few larger clonotypes occurred in naive repertoires, especially CD8. Gini index rose across naive, CM, EM and EMRA in CD4 and CD8.

The specimen was naive CD4+ T cells from blood. The V gene is TRBV29-1, the J gene TRBJ2-1, with D possibly matching TRBD1 (5 bases). The receptor comes from a human donor in good health. CDR3 in amino acids: CSVENRYNEQFF. DNA for the CDR3: TGCAGCGTCGAAAACAGGTACAATGAGCAGTTCTTC.